This T cell receptor (beta chain) emerged from a study of cytomegalovirus exposure and HLA in healthy donors. General study findings and limits: Investigators reported 164 TCR beta chains as tied to cytomegalovirus.

The CDR3 is made up of 15 amino acids. V was clipped by 2 bases and J by 0 bases, with 10 bases between them. From germline, CDR1 is SGHAT and CDR2 FQNNGV. Turning to this clone: Its antigen is not known.

PCR employed 60 Vbeta and 13 Jbeta primers. Clones were read by immunoSEQ multiplex PCR, and TCRdb kept only the in-frame ones, dropping some. The sample consists of 90,000 to 120,000 clones, less than 85% of them appearing once. The origin of this receptor is a young man in good health and CMV-seronegative. The rearrangement joins TRBV11-2 to TRBJ1-2; D uncertain. Sequencing was done on a sample of PBMCs. The CDR3 loop is CASSLSGAANYGYTF. CDR3 bases: TGTGCCAGCAGCTTATCGGGAGCGGCTAACTATGGCTACACCTTC.